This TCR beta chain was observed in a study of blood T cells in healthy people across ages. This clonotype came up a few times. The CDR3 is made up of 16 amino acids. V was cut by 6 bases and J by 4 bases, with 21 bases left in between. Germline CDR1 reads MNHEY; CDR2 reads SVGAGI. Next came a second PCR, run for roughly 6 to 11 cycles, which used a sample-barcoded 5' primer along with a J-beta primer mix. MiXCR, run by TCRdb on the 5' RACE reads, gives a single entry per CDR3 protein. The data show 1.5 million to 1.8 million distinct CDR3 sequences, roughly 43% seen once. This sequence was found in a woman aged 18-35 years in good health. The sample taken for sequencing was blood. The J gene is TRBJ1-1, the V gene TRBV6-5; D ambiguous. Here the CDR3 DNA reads TGTGCCAGCAGCGCGAACCGGGGTAGAAGCAGCACTGAAGCTTTCTTT. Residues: CASSANRGRSSTEAFF.